The rows below give T cell receptor beta chains drawn from one sample of a study of beta chain features in type 1 diabetes. Profiled with immunoSEQ multiplex PCR; TCRdb holds only in-frame clones, not every one. The table has 300,000 to 350,000 clones, approximately 13% seen once. Sequencing was carried out using naive CD4+ T cells from blood. The receptors originated from a young woman with type 1 diabetes. CDR3s include the opening cysteine and the closing phenylalanine or tryptophan. D genes are given only for firm matches. Clone size is given for some rows only: seen once, a few or many times, or a class if the clone is expanded.

-	TRBV10-3	TRBJ2-7	few	TGTGCCATCAGGGCTGACTTGAACGATCCCTACGAGCAGTACTTC	CAIRADLNDPYEQYF
TRBD2	TRBV15	TRBJ2-7	few	TGTGCCACCAGCAGAGATCGGGGGGTTAGCGGTCCGTCCCCGCTCTACGAGCAGTACTTC	CATSRDRGVSGPSPLYEQYF
TRBD1	TRBV7-2	TRBJ1-2	-	TGTGCCAGCACCACGGACAGGGGCATCTATGGCTACACCTTC	CASTTDRGIYGYTF
TRBD1	TRBV7-2	TRBJ2-3	-	TGTGCCAGCAGCCAATGGCAGGGGGACACAGATACGCAGTATTTT	CASSQWQGDTDTQYF
TRBD1	TRBV7-3	TRBJ2-1	few	TGTGCCAGCAGCTCCAAGGGGGCTGACAATGAGCAGTTCTTC	CASSSKGADNEQFF
TRBD1	TRBV19	TRBJ1-5	-	TGTGCCAGTAGTAAGACGGGACAGCCTTATAGCAATCAGCCCCAGCATTTT	CASSKTGQPYSNQPQHF
TRBD2	TRBV28	TRBJ2-1	few	TGTGCCAGTGGGGGCGGGAGGTGGAATGAGCAGTTCTTC	CASGGGRWNEQFF
-	TRBV10-3	TRBJ1-1	-	TGTGCCATCAGTGAGTCGTTAGTGAACACTGAAGCTTTCTTT	CAISESLVNTEAFF
TRBD2	TRBV11-3	TRBJ2-5	few	TGTGCCAGCAGCTTACCGGGACTAGCGGCCGGAACCCAGTACTTC	CASSLPGLAAGTQYF
TRBD1	TRBV19	TRBJ1-5	few	TGTGCCAGTAGTATACCCGCGGGGACAGGGTACAATCAGCCCCAGCATTTT	CASSIPAGTGYNQPQHF
-	TRBV7-2	TRBJ2-2	-	TGTGCCAGCAGCTTAGTAGCGACGGTCCGCGCGAACACCGGGGAGCTGTTTTTT	CASSLVATVRANTGELFF
TRBD2	TRBV2	TRBJ2-1	-	TGTGCCAGCAGTTACGGGACTAGCGGGCTTAATGAGCAGTTCTTC	CASSYGTSGLNEQFF
-	TRBV18	TRBJ2-2	few	TGTGCCAGCTCACCCCGGCCGGGACACTTCTCACCGGACGGGGAGCTGTTTTTT	CASSPRPGHFSPDGELFF
-	TRBV5-1	TRBJ1-2	-	TGCGCCAGCAGCCTCGGAGGGCACTATGGCTACACCTTC	CASSLGGHYGYTF
TRBD2	TRBV19	TRBJ2-1	few	TGTGCCAGTAGTACCGGGACTAGCGGCCGCGGTGAGCAGTTCTTC	CASSTGTSGRGEQFF
-	TRBV7-2	TRBJ1-5	-	TGTGCCAGCAGCTTAGACAGGGCGAATCAGCCCCAGCATTTT	CASSLDRANQPQHF
-	TRBV2	TRBJ1-2	-	TGTGCCAGCAGTGATGGAGGGAGCTATGGCTACACCTTC	CASSDGGSYGYTF
TRBD2	TRBV7-2	TRBJ2-5	few	TGTGCCAGCAACCACCTAGCGGGAGAGACCCAGTACTTC	CASNHLAGETQYF
-	TRBV7-2	TRBJ2-3	few	TGTGCCAGCAGCCCCTTCCGAGCGACTAGCACAGATACGCAGTATTTT	CASSPFRATSTDTQYF
-	TRBV29-1	TRBJ2-1	few	TGCACCGCGAGGAGCGGCTACAATGAGCAGTTCTTC	CTARSGYNEQFF
-	TRBV5-1	TRBJ1-4	-	TGCGCCAGCAGCTTGAGGGGCCCCGATGAAAAACTGTTTTTT	CASSLRGPDEKLFF
-	TRBV5-1	TRBJ2-7	few	TGCGCCAGCAGCTTGGGCGTGCAGAGGTTCTACGAGCAGTACTTC	CASSLGVQRFYEQYF
-	TRBV5-1	TRBJ2-2	-	TGCGCCAGCAGCTTACTCGGGGAGCTGTTTTTT	CASSLLGELFF
TRBD2	TRBV5-1	TRBJ2-3	-	TGCGCCAGCAGCCCGGGACTAGCGGGAGGGCCGAATACGCAGTATTTT	CASSPGLAGGPNTQYF
TRBD2	TRBV7-3	TRBJ2-3	-	TGTGCCAGCAGCCTTGGACTAGCGGGAGGGCCTGGAGATACGCAGTATTTT	CASSLGLAGGPGDTQYF
-	TRBV5-1	TRBJ1-2	-	TGCGCCAGCAGCTCGATGCGTATCGGACACAACTATGGCTACACCTTC	CASSSMRIGHNYGYTF
TRBD1	TRBV30	TRBJ1-2	-	TGTGCCTGGAGCCCACAGGGGGCGAACTATGGCTACACCTTC	CAWSPQGANYGYTF
TRBD1	TRBV4-2	TRBJ1-4	-	TGTGCCAGCAGCTCTAGGACAGGGGGTGAAAAACTGTTTTTT	CASSSRTGGEKLFF
TRBD2	TRBV19	TRBJ2-1	-	TGTGCCAGTAGCTATTCCTTAGCGGGAGGGCCGAGGAATGAGCAGTTCTTC	CASSYSLAGGPRNEQFF
TRBD1	TRBV5-6	TRBJ2-5	-	TGTGCCAGCAGCTTGGTGACAGGGCGAGAGACCCAGTACTTC	CASSLVTGRETQYF
-	TRBV28	TRBJ2-6	-	TGTGCCAGCAGTTTTAGAGGGACTGGGGCCAACGTCCTGACTTTC	CASSFRGTGANVLTF
-	TRBV13	TRBJ1-3	few	TGTGCCAGCAGCAGAAATCCGGACTCCCACTCTGGAAACACCATATATTTT	CASSRNPDSHSGNTIYF
TRBD2	TRBV6-5	TRBJ2-7	-	TGTGCCAGCAGCTACGGGAGGGAATACGAGCAGTACTTC	CASSYGREYEQYF
-	TRBV5-1	TRBJ1-5	-	TGCGCCAGCAGCCCCGGGGCAGGGGATCAGCCCCAGCATTTT	CASSPGAGDQPQHF
TRBD1	TRBV5-4	TRBJ1-1	-	TGTGCCAGCAGTATTCGGACAGGGGGCGAGGAGGCTTTCTTT	CASSIRTGGEEAFF
-	TRBV30	TRBJ1-1	-	TGTGCCTGGAGTAGGGGTAGGGGATTTGTCACTGAAGCTTTCTTT	CAWSRGRGFVTEAFF
-	TRBV11-2	TRBJ2-7	-	TGTGCCAGCAGCTTAGTGGAGGGTGATCACGAGCAGTACTTC	CASSLVEGDHEQYF
TRBD2	TRBV6-6	TRBJ2-7	once	TGTGCCAGCAGTTGGGTAGCGGGAGTAGGGGAGCAGTACTTC	CASSWVAGVGEQYF
TRBD1	TRBV7-2	TRBJ2-5	few	TGTGCCAGCAACCCCGGGGGGACAGGGGCGGAGACCCAGTACTTC	CASNPGGTGAETQYF
TRBD1	TRBV28	TRBJ1-5	-	TGTGCCACCGAGAATGGCAGGGGGCGAAATCAGCCCCAGCATTTT	CATENGRGRNQPQHF
TRBD1	TRBV18	TRBJ1-1	-	TGTGCCAGCTCACCAGGGACAGCGAACACTGAAGCTTTCTTT	CASSPGTANTEAFF
TRBD2	TRBV5-1	TRBJ2-2	few	TGCGCCAGCAGCTTGGCCCGTCTAGCGGGAACCGGGGAGCTGTTTTTT	CASSLARLAGTGELFF
-	TRBV5-1	TRBJ1-2	few	TGCGCCAGCAGCTTGGGGCAGGACTATGGCTACACCTTC	CASSLGQDYGYTF
-	TRBV11-2	TRBJ1-1	-	TGTGCCAGCAGCTTAGACCGACATGCTTTCTTT	CASSLDRHAFF
TRBD1	TRBV4-3	TRBJ2-2	-	TGCGCCAGCAGCCAGGCGGACAGGGCCTCCGGGGAGCTGTTTTTT	CASSQADRASGELFF
TRBD2	TRBV15	TRBJ2-1	-	TGTGCCACCAGCAGAGGAGTGAGCGGGAATATCGATGAGCAGTTCTTC	CATSRGVSGNIDEQFF
-	TRBV28	TRBJ2-2	few	TGTGCCAGCAGTTTGAGAGCGACCGGGGAGCTGTTTTTT	CASSLRATGELFF
TRBD2	TRBV18	TRBJ2-1	few	TGTGCCAGCTCACTGGGGACTAGCGGGGTCAATGAGCAGTTCTTC	CASSLGTSGVNEQFF
TRBD1	TRBV6-6	TRBJ1-1	-	TGTGCCAGCAGTTACTCCGGGGACAGAGAAGCTTTCTTT	CASSYSGDREAFF
-	TRBV29-1	TRBJ1-2	-	TGCAGCGTTGATATAGGGACTGGTTGGGGCTACACCTTC	CSVDIGTGWGYTF
TRBD1	TRBV27	TRBJ1-2	-	TGTGCCAGCAGTGGACAGGGTAACTATGGCTACACCTTC	CASSGQGNYGYTF